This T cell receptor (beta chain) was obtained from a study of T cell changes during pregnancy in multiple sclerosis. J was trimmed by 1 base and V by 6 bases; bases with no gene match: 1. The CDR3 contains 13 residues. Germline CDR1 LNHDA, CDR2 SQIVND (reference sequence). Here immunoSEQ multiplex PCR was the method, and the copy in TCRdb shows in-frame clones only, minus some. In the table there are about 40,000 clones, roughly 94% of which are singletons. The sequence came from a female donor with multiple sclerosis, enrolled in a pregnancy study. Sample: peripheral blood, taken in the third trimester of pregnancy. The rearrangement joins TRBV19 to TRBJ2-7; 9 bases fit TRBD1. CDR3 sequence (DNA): TGTGCCAGTAGCGGACAGGGGTCCTACGAGCAGTACTTC. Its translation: CASSGQGSYEQYF.